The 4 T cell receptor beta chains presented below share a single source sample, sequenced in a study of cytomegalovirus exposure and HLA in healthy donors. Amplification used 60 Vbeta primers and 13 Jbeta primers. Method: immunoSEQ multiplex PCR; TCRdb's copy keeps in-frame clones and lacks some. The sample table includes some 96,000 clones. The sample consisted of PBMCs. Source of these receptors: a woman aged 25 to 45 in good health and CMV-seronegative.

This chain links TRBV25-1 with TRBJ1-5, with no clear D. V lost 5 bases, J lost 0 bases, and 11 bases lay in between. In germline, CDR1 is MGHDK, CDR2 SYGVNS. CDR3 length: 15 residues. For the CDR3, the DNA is TGTGCCAGCAGTTATGGAGGGAATAGCAATCAGCCCCAGCATTTT. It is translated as CASSYGGNSNQPQHF.

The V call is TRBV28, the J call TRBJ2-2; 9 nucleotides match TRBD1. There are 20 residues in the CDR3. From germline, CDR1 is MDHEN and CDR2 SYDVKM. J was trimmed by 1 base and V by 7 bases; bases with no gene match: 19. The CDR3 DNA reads TGTGCCAGCACCCAGCGGGCTTGGACAGGGGACCATCAGAACACCGGGGAGCTGTTTTTT. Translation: CASTQRAWTGDHQNTGELFF.

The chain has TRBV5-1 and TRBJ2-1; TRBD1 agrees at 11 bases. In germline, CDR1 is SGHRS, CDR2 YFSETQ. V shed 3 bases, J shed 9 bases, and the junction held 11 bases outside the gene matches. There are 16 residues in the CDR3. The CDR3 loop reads CASSSHVDRGQVEQFF. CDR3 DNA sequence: TGCGCCAGCAGCTCACACGTGGACAGGGGGCAGGTTGAGCAGTTCTTC.

CDR3: CASSENRRSSTDTQYF. CDR3 nucleotides: TGCGCCAGCAGCGAAAACAGGCGCTCTAGCACAGATACGCAGTATTTT. The chain combines TRBV4-1 with TRBJ2-3; D might be TRBD1 (5 bases). Germline loops: CDR1 MGHRA, CDR2 YSYEKL. The CDR3 extends over 16 amino acids. V was pared by 5 bases and J by 0 bases, with 15 bases between.